Presented here are 18 T cell receptor beta chains from one specimen sequenced in a study of STAT5B mutations in CD4+ large granular lymphocyte leukemia. Assay: immunoSEQ multiplex PCR; the TCRdb copy retains only in-frame clones and omits some. The table has about 40,000 clones, roughly four fifths seen once. The material sequenced was CD4+ T cells from blood buffy coats. These receptors were collected from a human donor in good health.

J is TRBJ1-1 and V is TRBV27; D gene uncertain. CDR3 length: 13 residues. Per germline, CDR1 MNHEY and CDR2 SMNVEV (reference sequence). V shed 8 bases and J shed 5 bases, with 15 bases lying between them. The CDR3 region is CASLNLGQTEAFF. CDR3 sequence (DNA): TGTGCCAGCTTAAATCTCGGCCAAACTGAAGCTTTCTTT.

Written as DNA, the CDR3 is TGTGCCATCAGCCAGAGTCAGGGACTAGCGGGGGGCGGATCCTACAATGAGCAGTTCTTC. Its protein is CAISQSQGLAGGGSYNEQFF. V and J are TRBV10-3 and TRBJ2-1; 15 bases agree with TRBD2. The V segment lost 6 bases and the J segment 1 base; nucleotides outside the gene matches: 13. The CDR3 spans 20 residues. Germline V gene lookup returns CDR1 ENHRY and CDR2 SYGVKD.

The rearrangement joins TRBV9 to TRBJ2-3; D remains ambiguous. V was pared by 4 bases and J by 2 bases, with 5 bases between. Looked up from germline, CDR1 is SGDLS and CDR2 is YYNGEE. CDR3 length: 12 amino acids. CDR3 residues: CASSPYTDTQYF. For the CDR3, the DNA is TGTGCCAGCAGCCCTTACACAGATACGCAGTATTTT. The full variable domain, in which reference TRBV9 and TRBJ2-3 provide the parts outside the CDR3, is DSGVTQTPKHLITATGQRVTLRCSPRSGDLSVYWYQQSLDQGLQFLIQYYNGEERAKGNILERFSAQQFPDLHSELNLSSLELGDSALYFCASSPYTDTQYFGPGTRLTVL.

The V and J genes are TRBV21-1 and TRBJ1-5; the D call of TRBD1 is as the table states it, not checked on the DNA. TRBV21-1 is a documented pseudogene. CDR3 length: 18 residues. As DNA, the CDR3 is TGTGCCAGCAGCAAAAATAACCGGAAGGACAGGGAAATTCAGCCCCAGCATTTT. Translated: CASSKNNRKDREIQPQHF.

The rearrangement links TRBV5-1 to TRBJ1-1, with D maybe TRBD1 (6 bases). Trimming took off 3 bases at V and 2 bases at J, with 14 bases between the two ends. CDR1 and CDR2 from the germline V gene are SGHRS and YFSETQ. This CDR3 is built from 15 residues. The CDR3 DNA is TGCGCCAGCAGCTGGGAGGGGGGTGGAAACACTGAAGCTTTCTTT. It translates to CASSWEGGGNTEAFF. Filled out from reference TRBV5-1 and TRBJ1-1, the complete variable domain reads KAGVTQTPRYLIKTRGQQVTLSCSPISGHRSVSWYQQTPGQGLQFLFEYFSETQRNKGNFPGRFSGRQFSNSRSEMNVSTLELGDSALYLCASSWEGGGNTEAFFGQGTRLTVV.

This clone has just one count. The chain couples TRBV19 to TRBJ1-2; D is possibly TRBD1 (5 bases). CDR3 size: 13 residues. CDR1 and CDR2 from the germline V gene are LNHDA and SQIVND (reference sequence). V was cut by 10 bases and J by 4 bases, with 16 bases left in between. The CDR3 nucleotides read TGTGCCACCGAGATGAGGGGTTCCTATGGCTACACCTTC. Its translation: CATEMRGSYGYTF.

For the CDR3, the DNA is TGTGCCAGCCGTCGAGGGACAGGGGTTCCCTACGAGCAGTACTTC. Amino acid sequence: CASRRGTGVPYEQYF. The rearrangement joins TRBV6-1 to TRBJ2-7; 10 nucleotides agree with TRBD1. This CDR3 region has 15 residues. Germline CDR1 and CDR2: MNHNS and SASEGT. V lost 8 bases, J lost 2 bases, and 9 bases stayed unmatched.

This sequence joins TRBV19 and TRBJ1-5, with 7 bases aligning to TRBD1. J was trimmed by 4 bases and V by 1 base; bases with no gene match: 4. This CDR3 has 15 amino acids. The V gene's germline CDR1 is LNHDA and CDR2 SQIVND (reference sequence). The chain's CDR3 is CASSIVRDSNQPQHF. The CDR3 nucleotides are TGTGCCAGTAGTATAGTCCGGGACAGTAATCAGCCCCAGCATTTT.

The V gene is TRBV11-3, the J gene TRBJ2-7; tentatively, D is TRBD1 or TRBD2 (5 bases each). Germline V gene lookup returns CDR1 SGHNT and CDR2 YENEEA. CDR3 length: 13 amino acids. The ends were cut back, 8 bases at V and 3 bases at J, with 14 bases in the middle. CDR3 nucleotides: TGTGCCAGCGGAACGGGGCCTTTCTACGAGCAGTACTTC. It is translated as CASGTGPFYEQYF.

This chain connects TRBV6-6 to TRBJ2-7; TRBD2 matches 8 bases. This CDR3 has 14 residues. Per germline, CDR1 MNHNY and CDR2 SVGAGI (reference sequence). V shed 5 bases and J 3 bases; nucleotides not matched to a gene: 6. CDR3 bases: TGTGCCAGCAGTCGCCGGGGGGGGTACTACGAGCAGTACTTC. Translation gives CASSRRGGYYEQYF.

Of note for this clone: At the DNA level, this CDR3 is encoded by other sequences in the same sample as well. The chain carries TRBV6-5 and TRBJ2-3, with TRBD1 matching 8 bases. The CDR3 length is 15 residues. Losses at the gene ends were 2 bases for V and 5 bases for J; bases not matched to a gene: 6. Germline V CDR1 and CDR2: MNHEY, SVGAGI. The CDR3 sequence is CASSYTGQAGDTQYF. The CDR3 coding sequence is TGTGCCAGCAGTTACACGGGACAGGCCGGAGATACGCAGTATTTT.

The chain has TRBV2 and TRBJ2-1, with TRBD2 matching over 11 bases. V was clipped by 4 bases and J by 6 bases; unmatched bases: 5. Germline V gene data show CDR1 as SNHLY and CDR2 as FYNNEI. The CDR3 runs 15 residues. The DNA for the CDR3 is TGTGCCAGCAGTGTTACTAGCGGGAGTAGCAATGAGCAGTTCTTC. As protein: CASSVTSGSSNEQFF.

In its sample, this clone was seen once. V usage is TRBV11-3 and J usage is TRBJ1-4, with D unclear. This CDR3 has 16 amino acids. The germline gives CDR1 SGHNT, CDR2 YENEEA. Trimming stripped 4 bases from V and 0 bases from J, with 12 bases between. The CDR3 loop reads CASSSAVGPTNEKLFF. The CDR3 DNA sequence: TGTGCCAGCAGCTCCGCTGTGGGCCCAACTAATGAAAAACTGTTTTTT.

The V call is TRBV30, the J call TRBJ2-7, with D possibly matching TRBD1 (5 bases). Germline CDR1 GTSNPN, CDR2 SVGIG (reference sequence). This CDR3 is built from 12 residues. Trimming left V 2 bases short and J 3 bases short, with 8 bases between. DNA for the CDR3: TGTGCCTGGAGTCTGACAGACTACGAGCAGTACTTC. Its protein is CAWSLTDYEQYF.

The V call is TRBV7-9, the J call TRBJ2-7; 12 bases map to TRBD1. Trimming removed 5 bases from V and 4 bases from J; junction bases left unmatched: 6. The CDR3 spans 15 residues. Germline lookup yields CDR1 SEHNR and CDR2 FQNEAQ (reference sequence). As DNA, the CDR3 is TGTGCCAGCAGCGGGGGGGGACAGGGGGCGTACGAGCAGTACTTC. The encoded protein is CASSGGGQGAYEQYF.

The chain uses TRBV4-2 and TRBJ2-2; 10 bases map to TRBD2. Germline lookup yields CDR1 LGHNA and CDR2 YNFKEQ. V lost 1 base to trimming and J lost 1 base; unmatched junction nucleotides: 3. CDR3 size: 17 residues. The CDR3 sequence is CASSQGRLAGNTGELFF. The DNA for the CDR3 is TGTGCCAGCAGCCAAGGAAGACTAGCGGGGAACACCGGGGAGCTGTTTTTT.

This chain joins TRBV10-3 and TRBJ1-5, with 10 bases that match TRBD1. Germline trimming cut 6 bases from V and 5 bases from J; bases unmatched to any gene: 1. The V gene's germline CDR1 is ENHRY and CDR2 SYGVKD. There are 13 residues in the CDR3. CDR3 amino acids: CAISGTGDQPQHF. The CDR3 DNA reads TGTGCCATCAGCGGGACAGGGGATCAGCCCCAGCATTTT.

The chain carries TRBV19 and TRBJ2-5; D could derive from TRBD1 or TRBD2 (5 bases each). There are 16 residues in the CDR3. V lost 4 bases and J lost 4, with 19 bases in between. The V gene's germline CDR1 is LNHDA and CDR2 SQIVND (reference sequence). CDR3 in DNA: TGTGCCAGTAGTAAGGGCAGGGAGTCTGTCCGAGAGACCCAGTACTTC. Translating it yields CASSKGRESVRETQYF.